These 28 T cell receptor beta chains were sequenced from one sample in a study of CXCR3-negative and CXCR3-positive naive CD8 T cells. These receptors lack a known antigen. The study's findings and limits: Comparison of naive cells showed more hydrophobic TRB CDR3s in CXCR3-positive than in CXCR3-negative naive cells.

The authors prepared UMI-labeled TRB cDNA libraries by 5' RACE. No DNA is given; TCRdb re-called the 5' RACE reads and lists each CDR3 protein once. This repertoire includes roughly 140,000 distinct CDR3 sequences. The sequencing sample was made of naive CXCR3+ CD8+ T cells from blood. Subset reported: CD45RO-CCR7+CD27+CD95- naive CD8+ T cells expressing CXCR3 (TNR3+). The source is a human donor in good health. Some clones in this sample may be carry-over from other donors' samples.

V and J are TRBV19 and TRBJ2-7; TCRdb calls TRBD1, which cannot be checked without DNA. Germline V gene sequence: CDR1 LNHDA, CDR2 SQIVND (reference sequence). This CDR3 contains 14 residues. CDR3 in amino acids: CASSMGQGAYEQYF. Combining the CDR3 with reference TRBV19 and TRBJ2-7 gives the whole variable domain DGGITQSPKYLFRKEGQNVTLSCEQNLNHDAMYWYRQDPGQGLRLIYYSQIVNDFQKGDIAEGYSVSREKKESFPLTVTSAQKNPTAFYLCASSMGQGAYEQYFGPGTRLTVT.

This chain's CDR3 is CASSFIDLAGMNIQYF. This chain joins TRBV12-3 or TRBV12-4 and TRBJ2-4; lacking DNA, the TRBD2 call made by TCRdb goes unchecked. The CDR3 runs 16 residues.

The chain recombines TRBV27 with TRBJ2-1; TCRdb indicates TRBD2, and absent DNA this call remains unverified. Germline V gene data show CDR1 as MNHEY and CDR2 as SMNVEV (reference sequence). The CDR3 sequence is 17 residues long. The chain's CDR3 is CASSLLGLADSYNEQFF.

V is TRBV21-1 and J is TRBJ2-1. TRBV21-1 is classified as a pseudogene. CDR3 size: 17 residues. This CDR3 reads CASSKEGRWSSYNEQFF.

V usage is TRBV29-1 and J usage is TRBJ2-1. This CDR3 has 13 amino acids. CDR1 and CDR2 (germline): SQVTM, ANQGSEA. CDR3 in amino acids: CSVLSDSYNEQFF.

The genes are TRBV15 and TRBJ1-1; TCRdb returns TRBD1, unconfirmable since there is no DNA. This CDR3 is 15 amino acids long. Germline assignment: CDR1 LNHNV and CDR2 YYDKDF (reference sequence). The CDR3 sequence: CATSRDDRGNTEAFF. Full variable domain (rest looked up from reference TRBV15 and TRBJ1-1): DAMVIQNPRYQVTQFGKPVTLSCSQTLNHNVMYWYQQKSSQAPKLLFHYYDKDFNNEADTPDNFQSRRPNTSFCFLDIRSPGLGDTAMYLCATSRDDRGNTEAFFGQGTRLTVV.

The rearrangement joins TRBV10-3 to TRBJ2-3; the TCRdb D gene call, TRBD2, has no DNA to confirm it. The CDR3 spans 19 residues. Germline CDR1 ENHRY, CDR2 SYGVKD. CDR3 amino acids: CAISEDLRVAASVQETQYF.

V gene TRBV29-1 combines with J gene TRBJ2-2; TCRdb's D call of TRBD1 is untestable without DNA. Germline CDR1 reads SQVTM; CDR2 reads ANQGSEA. The CDR3 consists of 11 residues. CDR3 region: CSVGGGRELFF.

The chain uses TRBV6-2 or TRBV6-3 and TRBJ1-5; the D call of TRBD1 rests on TCRdb alone, since no DNA is present to check it. In germline, CDR1 is MNHEY, CDR2 SVGEGT. The CDR3 runs to 15 residues. CDR3 residues: CASSYGHRGNQPQHF.

The CDR3 region is CASSYGQWGQPQHF. This sequence joins TRBV13 and TRBJ1-5; TCRdb calls TRBD1, which cannot be checked without DNA. Germline-derived CDR1 and CDR2 are PRHDT and FYEKMQ (reference sequence). There are 14 residues in the CDR3. Filled out from reference TRBV13 and TRBJ1-5, the complete variable domain reads AAGVIQSPRHLIKEKRETATLKCYPIPRHDTVYWYQQGPGQDPQFLISFYEKMQSDKGSIPDRFSAQQFSDYHSELNMSSLELGDSALYFCASSYGQWGQPQHFGDGTRLSIL.

The V call is TRBV7-3, the J call TRBJ2-1. The CDR3 consists of 16 residues. Germline V gene data show CDR1 as SGHTA and CDR2 as FQGTGA. CDR3 sequence: CASSPLGIVSYNEQFF.

The chain uses TRBV9 and TRBJ1-1; TCRdb designates TRBD1, a call that cannot be tested without DNA. There are 14 residues in the CDR3. Germline V CDR1 and CDR2: SGDLS, YYNGEE. The CDR3 loop is CASSVADSGTEAFF.

The chain uses TRBV12-3 or TRBV12-4 and TRBJ1-1; the TCRdb call, TRBD1, lacks DNA for checking. The CDR3 is made up of 15 amino acids. The CDR3 reads CASSLGYRVGTEAFF.

The V gene is TRBV7-3, the J gene TRBJ2-1; with no DNA, the TCRdb D assignment of TRBD1 cannot be verified. Germline loops: CDR1 SGHTA, CDR2 FQGTGA. The CDR3 length is 14 residues. This CDR3 is CASSLTGGRDEQFF.

The CDR3 loop is CASSSDLSSYNEQFF. The rearrangement links TRBV5-1 to TRBJ2-1. The CDR3 runs 15 residues. The germline gives CDR1 SGHRS, CDR2 YFSETQ.

CDR3 residues: CASTPRGEGMENEQFF. The J gene is TRBJ2-1, the V gene TRBV7-9; checking the TCRdb D call of TRBD2 is not possible without DNA. Germline assignment: CDR1 SEHNR and CDR2 FQNEAQ (reference sequence). The CDR3 extends over 16 amino acids.

V gene TRBV19 combines with J gene TRBJ1-5; TCRdb outputs TRBD1, but without DNA this stays unchecked. CDR3 size: 14 residues. Germline CDR1 reads LNHDA; CDR2 reads SQIVND (reference sequence). The CDR3 is CASSIGQGNQPQHF.

The rearrangement links TRBV4-3 to TRBJ2-1. The V gene's germline CDR1 is LGHNA and CDR2 YSLEER. The CDR3 totals 14 residues. CDR3 in amino acids: CASSQDRRYNEQFF.

CDR3 protein: CASSSREAASEQYF. J is TRBJ2-7 and V is TRBV5-4; TCRdb reports TRBD2, a call that lacks DNA to check it against. Germline V CDR1 and CDR2: SGHNT, YYREEE (reference sequence). CDR3 length equals 14 residues.

The gene calls are TRBV28 and TRBJ2-5. Germline loops: CDR1 MDHEN, CDR2 SYDVKM. The CDR3 covers 14 residues. The CDR3 here is CASSLRSQQETQYF.

The V gene is TRBV27, the J gene TRBJ1-5. The CDR3 runs to 15 residues. Germline V gene lookup returns CDR1 MNHEY and CDR2 SMNVEV (reference sequence). CDR3: CASSSEGGGNQPQHF.

The chain has TRBV7-6 and TRBJ2-7; TCRdb's D call, TRBD1, is unchecked because there is no DNA. The CDR3 consists of 15 residues. Per the germline V gene, CDR1 is SGHVS and CDR2 is FNYEAQ. CDR3 protein: CASSLASGDGGGQYF.

The V call is TRBV7-9, the J call TRBJ2-1. Germline-derived CDR1 and CDR2 are SEHNR and FQNEAQ (reference sequence). This CDR3 has 12 amino acids. The CDR3 loop is CASSPRWDEQFF.

The V call is TRBV4-2, the J call TRBJ2-4; the D gene TCRdb calls, TRBD1, cannot be checked with no DNA. CDR1 LGHNA and CDR2 YNFKEQ come from the germline V gene. This CDR3 contains 16 residues. CDR3 in amino acids: CASSQETESTKNIQYF.

J is TRBJ1-6 and V is TRBV7-9. Germline CDR1 SEHNR, CDR2 FQNEAQ (reference sequence). CDR3 length: 14 amino acids. The chain's CDR3 is CASSLARYNSPLHF.

The rearrangement joins TRBV19 to TRBJ2-7; TCRdb returns TRBD1, unconfirmable since there is no DNA. CDR1 and CDR2 from the germline V gene are LNHDA and SQIVND (reference sequence). The CDR3 consists of 13 residues. CDR3 amino acids: CASSERPGYEQYF.

V and J are TRBV5-1 and TRBJ2-1; lacking DNA, the TRBD1 call made by TCRdb goes unchecked. Germline lookup yields CDR1 SGHRS and CDR2 YFSETQ. This CDR3 has 16 amino acids. This CDR3 is CASSLDLREKYNEQFF.

The V and J genes are TRBV7-9 and TRBJ2-1; TCRdb outputs TRBD2, but without DNA this stays unchecked. This CDR3 is built from 19 residues. Germline V gene sequence: CDR1 SEHNR, CDR2 FQNEAQ (reference sequence). CDR3 loop: CASSPRTSGGPSSYNEQFF.